A selection of T cell receptor beta chains follows, all from one sample in a study of cytomegalovirus exposure and HLA in healthy donors. This table comes from immunoSEQ multiplex PCR, and its TCRdb copy is limited to in-frame clones, with some not included. Here the sample table reports roughly 75,000 clones. Sequencing was done on a sample of PBMCs. Receptors were obtained from a boy aged 10-17 years in good health and CMV-seronegative. CDR3s include the opening cysteine and the closing phenylalanine or tryptophan. D genes are given only for firm matches.

j_call v_call d_call cdr3_aa cdr3_nt
TRBJ1-2 TRBV13 - CASSLVGQGRGPPYGYTF TGTGCCAGCAGCTTAGTTGGGCAGGGGCGCGGCCCCCCTTATGGCTACACCTTC
TRBJ1-2 TRBV2 - CASTPWAGATWDGYTF TGTGCCAGCACCCCTTGGGCAGGGGCTACGTGGGATGGCTACACCTTC
TRBJ1-4 TRBV29-1 - CSVGQRGYDNEKLFF TGCAGCGTTGGGCAGCGGGGCTACGATAATGAAAAACTGTTTTTT
TRBJ1-1 TRBV5-8 - CASSLKAGPLLEAFF TGTGCCAGCAGCTTGAAGGCAGGGCCATTACTTGAAGCTTTCTTT
TRBJ1-1 TRBV19 - CASSIGFLGTLNTEAFF TGTGCCAGTAGTATTGGTTTTCTGGGGACTTTGAACACTGAAGCTTTCTTT
TRBJ2-1 TRBV14 - CASRQTQSSYNEQFF TGTGCCAGCCGCCAGACACAGAGCTCCTACAATGAGCAGTTCTTC
TRBJ1-1 TRBV11-2 - CASSLAPRGRGEAFF TGTGCCAGCAGCTTAGCCCCTAGAGGGCGGGGTGAAGCTTTCTTT
TRBJ2-1 TRBV5-4 - CASSLDGNEQFF TGTGCCAGCAGCTTGGACGGGAATGAGCAGTTCTTC
TRBJ2-1 TRBV4-2 TRBD2 CASSQPGLAEDEQFF TGTGCCAGCAGCCAACCCGGACTAGCTGAGGATGAGCAGTTCTTC
TRBJ1-6 TRBV30 TRBD1 CAWSIRDRHSPLHF TGTGCCTGGAGTATCCGGGACAGACATTCACCCCTACACTTT
TRBJ2-7 TRBV6-1 - CASSEGGYYAYEQYF TGTGCCAGCAGTGAAGGAGGCTATTATGCCTACGAGCAGTACTTC
TRBJ2-5 TRBV6-5 - CASSLQPTAETQYF TGTGCCAGCAGCCTACAGCCTACCGCGGAGACCCAGTACTTC
TRBJ1-6 TRBV30 - CAWIEGANSPLHF TGTGCCTGGATAGAAGGGGCTAATTCACCCCTCCACTTT
TRBJ1-3 TRBV29-1 - CSVLQRGNTIYF TGCAGCGTTCTACAGCGGGGAAACACCATATATTTT
TRBJ1-2 TRBV29-1 - CSVEVGVGGYTF TGCAGCGTTGAGGTCGGGGTCGGGGGCTACACCTTC
TRBJ2-7 TRBV7-2 TRBD2 CASSLSSGPYEQYF TGTGCCAGCAGCTTATCTAGCGGACCCTACGAGCAGTACTTC
TRBJ2-7 TRBV5-1 TRBD2 CASSFGLAGAVTIDEQYF TGCGCCAGCAGCTTCGGCCTAGCGGGAGCAGTAACAATCGACGAGCAGTACTTC
TRBJ2-1 TRBV14 - CASSLAIGDNEQFF TGTGCCAGCAGCCTAGCGATCGGGGACAATGAGCAGTTCTTC
TRBJ1-2 TRBV2 - CASSEAEIDGYTF TGTGCCAGCAGTGAAGCGGAGATAGATGGCTACACCTTC
TRBJ2-6 TRBV5-4 TRBD2 CASRVAGELTRAGANVLTF TGTGCCAGCAGGGTAGCGGGGGAACTAACCCGCGCTGGGGCCAACGTCCTGACTTTC
TRBJ1-2 TRBV30 - CATLFNGNYGYTF TGTGCCACCCTATTTAACGGGAACTATGGCTACACCTTC
TRBJ1-4 TRBV19 TRBD1 CASYDRGRDEKLFF TGTGCCAGTTACGACAGGGGGCGCGATGAAAAACTGTTTTTT
TRBJ2-1 TRBV6-5 TRBD1 CASSYGQGSYNEQFF TGTGCCAGCAGTTACGGACAGGGTTCCTACAATGAGCAGTTCTTC
TRBJ1-1 TRBV11-1 TRBD1 CASSLSPGTGSEAEAFF TGTGCCAGCAGCTTAAGTCCCGGGACAGGGTCGGAGGCTGAAGCTTTCTTT
TRBJ1-1 TRBV6-5 - CASSYSSGVTEAFF TGTGCCAGCAGTTACTCATCGGGAGTCACTGAAGCTTTCTTT
TRBJ2-7 TRBV11-2 - CASSLGTREQYF TGTGCCAGCAGCTTAGGGACTCGCGAGCAGTACTTC
TRBJ1-1 TRBV19 TRBD1 CASTTTGGRNTEAFF TGTGCCAGTACCACGACAGGGGGCAGGAACACTGAAGCTTTCTTT
TRBJ2-7 TRBV14 TRBD1 CASSQGWQGAELWKYF TGTGCCAGCAGCCAAGGGTGGCAGGGGGCGGAATTGTGGAAGTACTTC
TRBJ2-5 TRBV7-9 - CASSLASPLQETQYF TGTGCCAGCAGCTTGGCATCTCCGCTCCAAGAGACCCAGTACTTC
TRBJ1-2 TRBV30 TRBD1 CAWSVQGASGYTF TGTGCCTGGAGTGTACAGGGGGCATCTGGCTACACCTTC
TRBJ2-3 TRBV7-9 TRBD2 CASSLESLASGRNTQYF TGTGCCAGCAGCTTAGAAAGCTTGGCTAGCGGGAGAAATACGCAGTATTTT
TRBJ2-1 TRBV7-2 TRBD2 CASSLGLAGDEQFF TGTGCCAGCAGCTTGGGACTAGCGGGAGATGAGCAGTTCTTC
TRBJ1-2 TRBV6-5 - CASSRTGLGYTF TGTGCCAGCAGTCGTACAGGGCTGGGCTACACCTTC
TRBJ2-1 TRBV4-1 - CASSQDVNYEQFF TGCGCCAGCAGCCAAGATGTGAACTATGAGCAGTTCTTC
TRBJ1-5 TRBV9 - CASSVGGQLDQPQHF TGTGCCAGCAGCGTAGGAGGACAGCTTGATCAGCCCCAGCATTTT
TRBJ1-2 TRBV7-9 TRBD1 CASSPTGETGGYTF TGTGCCAGCAGCCCGACAGGGGAAACGGGTGGCTACACCTTC
TRBJ2-7 TRBV19 - CASSIKQGGEQYF TGTGCCAGTAGTATAAAGCAGGGAGGCGAGCAGTACTTC
TRBJ1-1 TRBV4-3 - CASSNSNTEAFF TGCGCCAGCAGTAACTCTAACACTGAAGCTTTCTTT
TRBJ1-5 TRBV5-6 TRBD1 CASSLGQPNQPQHF TGTGCCAGCAGCCTGGGACAGCCCAATCAGCCCCAGCATTTT
TRBJ1-2 TRBV5-1 - CASSFLPGNYGYTF TGCGCCAGCAGCTTCCTCCCGGGGAACTATGGCTACACCTTC
TRBJ2-5 TRBV13 - CASSLTGQSQETQYF TGTGCCAGCAGCTTAACCGGACAGTCCCAAGAGACCCAGTACTTC
TRBJ2-7 TRBV6-5 - CASSYSAGRRGEQYF TGTGCCAGCAGTTACTCCGCGGGGAGAAGGGGCGAGCAGTACTTC
TRBJ2-3 TRBV4-1 TRBD1 CASSPPPGQGGLNTQYF TGCGCCAGCAGCCCACCCCCGGGACAGGGGGGATTGAATACGCAGTATTTT
TRBJ2-1 TRBV5-5 TRBD1 CASSWGTGTGTFEQFF TGTGCCAGCAGCTGGGGGACCGGGACAGGGACGTTTGAGCAGTTCTTC
TRBJ2-5 TRBV18 - CASSPGRQETQYF TGTGCCAGCTCACCAGGGAGGCAAGAGACCCAGTACTTC
TRBJ2-7 TRBV9 TRBD1 CASSAGTGDYEQYF TGTGCCAGCAGCGCCGGGACAGGAGATTACGAGCAGTACTTC
TRBJ2-2 TRBV9 TRBD1 CASSVGTGGTGELFF TGTGCCAGCAGCGTAGGTACAGGGGGCACCGGGGAGCTGTTTTTT
TRBJ1-2 TRBV4-2 - CASSQDLTKGHRNYGYTF TGTGCCAGCAGCCAAGATCTAACAAAGGGACACCGTAACTATGGCTACACCTTC
TRBJ2-1 TRBV6-1 - CASKYHGNLYNEQFF TGTGCCAGCAAATACCACGGGAATCTCTACAATGAGCAGTTCTTC
TRBJ1-6 TRBV4-1 - CASSQDTGALIPRSPLHF TGCGCCAGCAGCCAAGACACTGGGGCCCTGATCCCACGTTCACCCCTCCACTTT
TRBJ1-5 TRBV19 TRBD1 CASSGTQGARNQPQHF TGTGCCAGTAGTGGAACACAGGGGGCGCGTAATCAGCCCCAGCATTTT
TRBJ2-1 TRBV7-9 TRBD2 CASSLGLAGGGEQFF TGTGCCAGCAGCTTGGGACTAGCGGGGGGCGGGGAGCAGTTCTTC
TRBJ1-1 TRBV14 - CASSLQGMNTEAFF TGTGCCAGCAGCCTACAGGGCATGAACACTGAAGCTTTCTTT
TRBJ1-4 TRBV30 - CAWSRGQEPAGKLFF TGTGCCTGGAGTCGTGGACAAGAACCAGCAGGAAAACTGTTTTTT
TRBJ2-2 TRBV9 - CASSFGGTGELFF TGTGCCAGCAGCTTTGGGGGGACCGGGGAGCTGTTTTTT